The 3 T cell receptor beta chains below all came from one sample that was sequenced in a study of control samples from healthy donors and cancer patients. Profiled with immunoSEQ multiplex PCR; TCRdb holds only in-frame clones, not every one. The repertoire holds fewer than 200,000 clones, with around 94% as singletons. Input material: PBMCs. The origin of the receptors is a man between 60 and 70 years old with colorectal cancer.

Comment on this clone: The same CDR3 is also encoded by other DNA sequences in this sample. This chain links TRBV5-1 with TRBJ1-6, with D maybe TRBD1 (5 bases). CDR1 and CDR2 (germline): SGHRS, YFSETQ. The V end was cut by 0 bases, the J end by 8 bases, with 12 bases between. This CDR3 spans 15 amino acids. This CDR3 is CASSLAGQGYSPLHF. In DNA, the CDR3 is TGCGCCAGCAGCTTGGCCGGCCAGGGATATTCACCCCTCCACTTT.

The chain employs TRBV5-1 and TRBJ1-1, with TRBD1 identical over 8 bases. CDR3 size: 14 residues. From germline, CDR1 is SGHRS and CDR2 YFSETQ. J was trimmed by 5 bases and V by 4 bases; bases with no gene match: 7. The CDR3 loop reads CASSGGQEGTEAFF. The CDR3 DNA is TGCGCCAGCAGCGGGGGACAGGAAGGGACTGAAGCTTTCTTT.

The chain has TRBV3-1 (or the pseudogene TRBV3-2) and TRBJ2-7; D might be TRBD1 (5 bases). Germline V gene sequence: CDR1 LGHDT, CDR2 YNNKEL (reference sequence). V lost 4 bases to trimming and J lost 3 bases, with 16 bases between them. The CDR3 spans 15 residues. CDR3 in amino acids: CASSPRQTNLYEQYF. The CDR3 region has the DNA TGTGCCAGCAGCCCCCGACAGACCAACCTCTACGAGCAGTACTTC.